This T cell receptor beta chain was sequenced for a study of T cells in Graves' hyperthyroidism and ophthalmopathy. TCR beta CDR3 regions were amplified from RNA. The HTBI primer set drove a first-round RT-PCR of the TCR CDR3. TCRdb ran MiXCR on the multiplex PCR reads and lists one entry per CDR3 protein. The sample lists 530,000 or so distinct CDR3 sequences; more than 45% were seen once. Overall study results and limits: The majority of expanded thyroid clonotypes above 0.001 also appeared in blood. Ophthalmopathy was separated from stable hyperthyroidism by a 13 V-J model.

A word on this clonotype: Its cognate antigen is unknown.

In patients aged 18 to 65, hyperthyroidism was newly diagnosed, with duration under 2 months. Any patient presenting with uncontrolled infection, other autoimmune disease, pregnancy or lactation was left out. The clonotype originates from a woman younger than 35 with Graves' hyperthyroidism. Material for sequencing was peripheral blood or thyroid tissue (not recorded which).

For the CDR3, the DNA is TGCAGTGCTAACCCAGTACAGGGGGCTCATGGCTACACCTTC. Its protein product is CSANPVQGAHGYTF. The gene calls are TRBV20-1 and TRBJ1-2; 9 positions match TRBD1. The trim removed 4 bases at V and 6 bases at J, leaving 9 bases unmatched. Per the germline V gene, CDR1 is DFQATT and CDR2 is SNEGSKA (reference sequence). The CDR3 runs 14 residues.